These 16 T cell receptor beta chains were sequenced from one sample in a study of blood T cell repertoires in COVID-19. Clones were sequenced by immunoSEQ multiplex PCR, and TCRdb holds only the in-frame ones, with some missing. This table has some 200,000 clones, approximately 86% appearing once. The sample consisted of peripheral blood. The receptors shown here come from a man aged 60 to 69 with COVID-19, enrolled during active disease.

This chain connects TRBV19 to TRBJ1-5; D perhaps matches TRBD1 (5 bases). CDR1 is LNHDA and CDR2 is SQIVND in the germline V gene (reference sequence). CDR3 size: 14 residues. Deletions cut 0 bases from V and 8 bases from J, with 11 bases between. The CDR3 protein is CASSIDQGSEPQHF. CDR3 sequence (DNA): TGTGCCAGTAGTATAGATCAGGGTAGTGAGCCCCAGCATTTT. Combining the CDR3 with reference TRBV19 and TRBJ1-5 gives the whole variable domain DGGITQSPKYLFRKEGQNVTLSCEQNLNHDAMYWYRQDPGQGLRLIYYSQIVNDFQKGDIAEGYSVSREKKESFPLTVTSAQKNPTAFYLCASSIDQGSEPQHFGDGTRLSIL.

This chain links TRBV14 with TRBJ2-2; 8 nucleotides match TRBD2. The CDR3 spans 14 residues. V was clipped by 6 bases and J by 4 bases; unmatched bases: 4. Germline CDR1 and CDR2: SGHDN and FVKESK. The CDR3 DNA sequence: TGTGCCAGCAGGGTAGCGGGGTTCACCGGGGAGCTGTTTTTT. Translated: CASRVAGFTGELFF. The variable domain in full, completed from reference TRBV14 and TRBJ2-2, reads EAGVTQFPSHSVIEKGQTVTLRCDPISGHDNLYWYRRVMGKEIKFLLHFVKESKQDESGMPNNRFLAERTGGTYSTLKVQPAELEDSGVYFCASRVAGFTGELFFGEGSRLTVL.

The chain uses TRBV2 and TRBJ2-3; 7 bases align to TRBD2. This CDR3 has 15 amino acids. J gave up 2 bases and V 2 bases, and 4 bases lay outside the gene matches. From germline, CDR1 is SNHLY and CDR2 FYNNEI. This CDR3 reads CASSESSGNTDTQYF. The CDR3, as DNA: TGTGCCAGCAGTGAATCGAGCGGGAACACAGATACGCAGTATTTT.

The V and J genes are TRBV6-5 and TRBJ1-2, with 7 bases fitting TRBD1. With 10 bases clipped from V and 5 bases from J, the junction kept 10 bases outside the gene matches. Germline-derived CDR1 and CDR2 are MNHEY and SVGAGI. The CDR3 totals 13 residues. CDR3 sequence reads: CATRTGQLYGYTF. Here the CDR3 DNA reads TGTGCCACAAGAACGGGACAGCTTTATGGCTACACCTTC.

The chain is built from TRBV6-2 or TRBV6-3 and TRBJ1-2; 11 positions match TRBD1. This CDR3 is 15 amino acids long. V lost 6 bases to trimming and J lost 3 bases; unmatched junction nucleotides: 6. Germline values: CDR1 MNHEY, CDR2 SVGEGT. In nucleotides, the CDR3 is TGTGCCAGCAGCTCGGGGACAGGGGGTGACTATGGCTACACCTTC. Translation: CASSSGTGGDYGYTF.

V and J are TRBV11-3 and TRBJ2-7; 9 bases align to TRBD2. CDR1 and CDR2 from the germline V gene are SGHNT and YENEEA. J lost 3 bases, V lost 5 bases, and 8 bases had no gene match. This CDR3 has 15 amino acids. CDR3 sequence reads: CASSLSGRGFYEQYF. CDR3 DNA: TGTGCCAGCAGCCTTAGCGGGAGAGGGTTCTACGAGCAGTACTTC.

This clone occurred once. The chain recombines TRBV27 with TRBJ2-1; 7 nucleotides match TRBD2. Germline loops: CDR1 MNHEY, CDR2 SMNVEV (reference sequence). CDR3 length: 16 residues. The trim removed 6 bases at V and 0 bases at J, leaving 8 bases unmatched. CDR3 sequence reads: CASRTNSGFSYNEQFF. In DNA, the CDR3 is TGTGCCAGCAGGACCAATAGCGGGTTCTCCTACAATGAGCAGTTCTTC.

This clone came up once. The chain couples TRBV5-1 to TRBJ2-7; 7 bases line up with TRBD1. The CDR3 length is 16 residues. Germline lookup yields CDR1 SGHRS and CDR2 YFSETQ. V lost 4 bases to trimming and J lost 2 bases; unmatched junction nucleotides: 12. CDR3 region: CASSPGGGATTYEQYF. The CDR3, as DNA: TGCGCCAGCAGCCCAGGGGGTGGGGCGACTACCTACGAGCAGTACTTC.

This chain uses TRBV30 with TRBJ2-7; tentatively, D is TRBD1 (5 bases). The V end was cut by 0 bases, the J end by 3 bases, with 15 bases between. CDR1 is GTSNPN, CDR2 SVGIG, per germline (reference sequence). The CDR3 sequence is 15 residues long. CDR3 residues: CAWSVKGLSSYEQYF. Here the CDR3 DNA reads TGTGCCTGGAGTGTAAAGGGGCTCTCCAGCTACGAGCAGTACTTC.

The chain recombines TRBV27 with TRBJ2-3, with D possibly matching TRBD1 (6 bases). Germline lookup yields CDR1 MNHEY and CDR2 SMNVEV (reference sequence). This CDR3 spans 15 amino acids. Trimming took off 5 bases at V and 3 bases at J, with 15 bases between the two ends. CDR3 nucleotide sequence: TGTGCCAGCAGTCAATGGGACAAGAGAACAGATACGCAGTATTTT. This codes for CASSQWDKRTDTQYF.

The J gene is TRBJ1-5, the V gene TRBV28; D perhaps matches TRBD1 (6 bases). CDR1 MDHEN and CDR2 SYDVKM come from the germline V gene. Between the trimmed V and J ends, which lost 3 bases and 3 bases, there was a span of 15 bases. The CDR3 has 16 amino acids. DNA of the CDR3: TGTGCCAGCAGTTTGGCACAGGGACATATCAATCAGCCCCAGCATTTT. It translates to CASSLAQGHINQPQHF.

This rearrangement joins TRBV18 to TRBJ1-2, with D possibly TRBD1 on 6 matching bases. This CDR3 contains 13 residues. Per the germline V gene, CDR1 is KGHSH and CDR2 is LQKENI. V lost 2 bases and J 9 bases, leaving 13 bases between the germline ends. As DNA, the CDR3 is TGTGCCAGCTCACCAGGGGGCGAGATGAGCTACACCTTC. Protein sequence: CASSPGGEMSYTF.

The V call is TRBV9, the J call TRBJ2-5, with 8 positions matching TRBD1. The length of the CDR3 is 18 residues. Germline lookup yields CDR1 SGDLS and CDR2 YYNGEE. Trimming removed 4 bases from V and 1 base from J; junction bases left unmatched: 15. The CDR3 DNA sequence: TGTGCCAGCAGCAAACCAACGAGACAGGGGATGACCCAAGAGACCCAGTACTTC. Translation: CASSKPTRQGMTQETQYF.

CDR3 residues: CASSSRRGNVPGANVLTF. CDR3 nucleotides: TGTGCCAGCTCCTCCCGAAGGGGGAACGTACCTGGGGCCAACGTCCTGACTTTC. The chain carries TRBV7-9 and TRBJ2-6, with D maybe TRBD1 (6 bases). Trimming stripped 8 bases from V and 2 bases from J, with 22 bases between. Per the germline V gene, CDR1 is SEHNR and CDR2 is FQNEAQ (reference sequence). The CDR3 extends over 18 amino acids. Supplemented by reference TRBV7-9 and TRBJ2-6, the full variable domain reads DTGVSQNPRHKITKRGQNVTFRCDPISEHNRLYWYRQTLGQGPEFLTYFQNEAQLEKSRLLSDRFSAERPKGSFSTLEIQRTEQGDSAMYLCASSSRRGNVPGANVLTFGAGSRLTVL.

The V and J genes are TRBV30 and TRBJ2-1, with 10 bases that match TRBD2. The CDR3 sequence is 13 residues long. Germline CDR1 GTSNPN, CDR2 SVGIG (reference sequence). The V and J ends lost 3 bases and 6 bases, in that order; junction bases with no gene match: 2. The CDR3 loop reads CAWRVAGGNEQFF. CDR3 in DNA: TGTGCCTGGAGGGTAGCGGGAGGCAATGAGCAGTTCTTC.

The gene calls are TRBV5-1 and TRBJ1-3; a weak D match, TRBD1 (6 bases). Germline V gives CDR1 SGHRS, CDR2 YFSETQ. The CDR3 length is 15 residues. Trimming stripped 6 bases from V and 2 bases from J, with 15 bases between. The DNA for the CDR3 is TGCGCCAGCACTCTAGGGGGGGGCCCTGGAAACACCATATATTTT. Its protein is CASTLGGGPGNTIYF.